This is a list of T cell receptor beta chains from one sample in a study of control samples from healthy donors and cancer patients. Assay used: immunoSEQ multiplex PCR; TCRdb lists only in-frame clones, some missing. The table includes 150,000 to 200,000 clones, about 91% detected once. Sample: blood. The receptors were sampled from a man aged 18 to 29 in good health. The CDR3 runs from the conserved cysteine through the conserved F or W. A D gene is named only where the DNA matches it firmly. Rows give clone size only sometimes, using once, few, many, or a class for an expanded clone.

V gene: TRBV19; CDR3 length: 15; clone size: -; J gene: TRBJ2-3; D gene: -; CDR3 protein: CASSEGGYSTDTQYF; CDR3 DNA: TGTGCCAGTAGTGAGGGGGGGTACTCCACAGATACGCAGTATTTT
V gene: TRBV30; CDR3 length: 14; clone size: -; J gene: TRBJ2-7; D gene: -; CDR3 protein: CACQEGGEGHEQYF; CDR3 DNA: TGTGCCTGTCAGGAGGGGGGGGAAGGCCACGAGCAGTACTTC
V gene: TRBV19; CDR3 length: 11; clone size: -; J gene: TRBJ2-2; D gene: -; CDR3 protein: CASTHTGELFF; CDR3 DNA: TGTGCCAGTACCCACACCGGGGAGCTGTTTTTT
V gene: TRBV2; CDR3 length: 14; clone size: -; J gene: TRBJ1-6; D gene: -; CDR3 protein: CASSFSQGNSPLHF; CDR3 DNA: TGTGCCAGCAGTTTTAGTCAGGGAAATTCACCCCTCCACTTT
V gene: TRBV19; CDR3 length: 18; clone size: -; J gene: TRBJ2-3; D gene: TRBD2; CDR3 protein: CASSMRTSGGARRDTQYF; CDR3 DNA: TGTGCCAGTAGTATGAGGACTAGCGGGGGGGCCCGACGGGATACGCAGTATTTT
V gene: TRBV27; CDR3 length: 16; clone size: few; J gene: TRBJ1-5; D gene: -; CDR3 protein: CASRVTGTYSNQPQHF; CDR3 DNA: TGTGCCAGCAGGGTTACAGGGACATATAGCAATCAGCCCCAGCATTTT
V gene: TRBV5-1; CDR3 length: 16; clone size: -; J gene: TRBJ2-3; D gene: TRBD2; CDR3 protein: CASSLGPGLNEDTQYF; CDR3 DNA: TGCGCCAGCAGCTTGGGGCCGGGACTAAATGAAGATACGCAGTATTTT
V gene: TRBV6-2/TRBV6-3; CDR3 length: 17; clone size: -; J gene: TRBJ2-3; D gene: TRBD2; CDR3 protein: CASSFIGLAGGPDTQYF; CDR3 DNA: TGTGCCAGCAGTTTTATCGGACTAGCGGGGGGGCCAGATACGCAGTATTTT
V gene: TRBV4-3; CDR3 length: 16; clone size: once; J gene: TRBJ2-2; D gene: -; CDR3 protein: CASSQYSGASTGELFF; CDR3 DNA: TGCGCCAGCAGCCAATATTCGGGGGCATCCACCGGGGAGCTGTTTTTT
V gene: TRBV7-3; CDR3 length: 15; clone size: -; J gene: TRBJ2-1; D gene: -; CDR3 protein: CASSLNPLSYNEQFF; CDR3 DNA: TGTGCCAGCAGCTTAAACCCACTCTCCTACAATGAGCAGTTCTTC
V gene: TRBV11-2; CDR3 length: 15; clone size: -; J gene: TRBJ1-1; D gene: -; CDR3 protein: CASSPRNNANTEAFF; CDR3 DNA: TGTGCCAGCAGCCCTCGAAACAATGCCAACACTGAAGCTTTCTTT
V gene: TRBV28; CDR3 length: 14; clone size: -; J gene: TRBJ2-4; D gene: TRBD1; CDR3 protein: CASRGSGGKNIQYF; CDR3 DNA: TGTGCCAGCAGGGGATCAGGGGGCAAAAACATTCAGTACTTC
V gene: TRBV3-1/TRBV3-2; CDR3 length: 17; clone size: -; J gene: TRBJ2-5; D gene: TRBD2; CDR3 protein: CASSQGKRGGEKETQYF; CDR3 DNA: TGTGCCAGCAGCCAAGGAAAACGGGGGGGCGAAAAAGAGACCCAGTACTTC
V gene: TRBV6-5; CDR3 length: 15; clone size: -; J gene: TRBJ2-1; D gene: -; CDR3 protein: CASSSAGTAGNEQFF; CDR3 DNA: TGTGCCAGCAGTTCCGCCGGGACGGCGGGGAATGAGCAGTTCTTC
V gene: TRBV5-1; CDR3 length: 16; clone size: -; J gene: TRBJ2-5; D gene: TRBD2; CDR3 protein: CASSPGLAGTEETQYF; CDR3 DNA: TGCGCCAGCAGCCCGGGACTAGCGGGGACAGAAGAGACCCAGTACTTC
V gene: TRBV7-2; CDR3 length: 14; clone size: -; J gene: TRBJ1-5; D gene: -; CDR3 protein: CASSLSSGNQPQHF; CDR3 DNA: TGTGCCAGCAGCTTAAGCAGTGGCAATCAGCCCCAGCATTTT
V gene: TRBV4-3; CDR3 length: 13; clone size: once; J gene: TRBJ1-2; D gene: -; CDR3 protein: CASSQTDLDGYTF; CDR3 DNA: TGCGCCAGCAGCCAAACGGATTTGGATGGCTACACCTTC
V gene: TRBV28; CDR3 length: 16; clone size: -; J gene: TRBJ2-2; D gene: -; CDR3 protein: CASTPGGDRNTGELFF; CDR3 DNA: TGTGCCAGCACTCCCGGCGGGGACAGGAACACCGGGGAGCTGTTTTTT
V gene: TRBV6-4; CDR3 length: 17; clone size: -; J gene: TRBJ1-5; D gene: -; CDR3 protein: CASSKLSGRLRHQPQHF; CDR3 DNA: TGTGCCAGCAGTAAATTATCGGGACGATTAAGGCATCAGCCCCAGCATTTT
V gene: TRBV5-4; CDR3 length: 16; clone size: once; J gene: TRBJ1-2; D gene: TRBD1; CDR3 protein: CASSSFRQGEYNGYTF; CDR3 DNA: TGTGCCAGCAGCTCCTTTAGACAGGGGGAGTATAACGGCTACACCTTC
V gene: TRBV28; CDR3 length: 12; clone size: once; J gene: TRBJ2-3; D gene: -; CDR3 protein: CASSLRTDTQYF; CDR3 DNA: TGTGCCAGCAGTTTACGTACAGATACGCAGTATTTT
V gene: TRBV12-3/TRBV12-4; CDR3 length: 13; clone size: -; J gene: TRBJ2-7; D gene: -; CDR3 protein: CASSFGTSYEQYF; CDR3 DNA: TGTGCCAGCAGTTTTGGGACCTCCTACGAGCAGTACTTC
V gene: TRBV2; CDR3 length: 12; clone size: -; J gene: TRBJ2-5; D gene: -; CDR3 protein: CASRGAGETQYF; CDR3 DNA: TGTGCCAGCAGAGGGGCGGGGGAGACCCAGTACTTC
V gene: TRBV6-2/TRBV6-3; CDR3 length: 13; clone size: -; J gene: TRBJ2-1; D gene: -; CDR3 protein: CASSYPPYNEQFF; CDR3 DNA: TGTGCCAGCAGTTACCCCCCCTACAATGAGCAGTTCTTC
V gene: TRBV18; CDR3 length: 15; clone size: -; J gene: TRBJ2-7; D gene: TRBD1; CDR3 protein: CASSPPDRAVHEQYF; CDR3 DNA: TGTGCCAGCTCACCTCCGGACAGGGCTGTGCACGAACAGTACTTC
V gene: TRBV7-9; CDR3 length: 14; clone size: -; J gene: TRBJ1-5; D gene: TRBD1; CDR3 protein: CASGRQGERQPQHF; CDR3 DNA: TGTGCCAGCGGCCGACAGGGGGAGCGTCAGCCCCAGCATTTT
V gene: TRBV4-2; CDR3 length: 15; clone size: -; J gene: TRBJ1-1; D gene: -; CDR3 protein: CASSHVIGSGTEAFF; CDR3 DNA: TGTGCCAGCAGCCACGTGATCGGCAGTGGGACTGAAGCTTTCTTT
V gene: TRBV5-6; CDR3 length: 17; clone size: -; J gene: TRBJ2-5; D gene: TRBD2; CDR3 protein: CASSLGLAGGPEETQYF; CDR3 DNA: TGTGCCAGCAGCTTGGGACTAGCGGGGGGGCCGGAAGAGACCCAGTACTTC
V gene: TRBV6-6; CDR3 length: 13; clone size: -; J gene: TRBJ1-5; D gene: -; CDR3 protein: CASHNRVVGPQHF; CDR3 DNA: TGTGCCAGCCATAACAGGGTAGTAGGGCCCCAGCATTTT
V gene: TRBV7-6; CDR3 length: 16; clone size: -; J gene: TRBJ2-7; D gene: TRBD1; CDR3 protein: CASSPLRDRESYEQYF; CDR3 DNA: TGTGCCAGCAGCCCTTTGCGGGACAGGGAGTCCTACGAGCAGTACTTC
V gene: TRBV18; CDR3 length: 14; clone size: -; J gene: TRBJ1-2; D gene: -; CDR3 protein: CASSPQGDTYGYTF; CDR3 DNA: TGTGCCAGCTCACCACAGGGGGACACCTATGGCTACACCTTC
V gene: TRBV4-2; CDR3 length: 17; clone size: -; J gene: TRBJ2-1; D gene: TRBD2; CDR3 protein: CASSHETSGNMVNEQFF; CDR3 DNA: TGTGCCAGCAGTCACGAGACTAGCGGGAATATGGTCAATGAGCAGTTCTTC
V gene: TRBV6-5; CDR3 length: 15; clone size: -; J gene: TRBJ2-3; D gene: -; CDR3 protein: CASSLRGGKGDTQYF; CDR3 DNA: TGTGCCAGCAGTTTGCGGGGTGGAAAAGGTGATACGCAGTATTTT
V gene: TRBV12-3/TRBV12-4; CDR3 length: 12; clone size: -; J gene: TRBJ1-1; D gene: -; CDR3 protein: CASSSRGTEAFF; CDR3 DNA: TGTGCCAGCAGCTCCAGGGGAACTGAAGCTTTCTTT
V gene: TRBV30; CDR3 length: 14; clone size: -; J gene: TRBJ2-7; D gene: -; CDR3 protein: CAWSDRVGSYEQYF; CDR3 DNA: TGTGCCTGGAGTGACAGGGTTGGTTCCTACGAGCAGTACTTC